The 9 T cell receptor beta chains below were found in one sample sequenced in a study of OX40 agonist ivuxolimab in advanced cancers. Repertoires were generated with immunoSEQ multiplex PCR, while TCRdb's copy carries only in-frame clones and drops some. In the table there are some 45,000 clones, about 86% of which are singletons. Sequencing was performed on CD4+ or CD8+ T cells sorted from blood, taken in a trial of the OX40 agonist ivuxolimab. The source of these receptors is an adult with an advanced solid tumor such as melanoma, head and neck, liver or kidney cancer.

The CDR3 loop is CASSESVGGEQFF. DNA of the CDR3: TGTGCCAGCAGTGAATCGGTGGGAGGTGAGCAGTTCTTC. The genes are TRBV2 and TRBJ2-1, with a tentative D call TRBD2 (6 bases). The V end lost 2 bases, the J end lost 9 bases, and 11 bases lay between the germline ends. CDR1 and CDR2 (germline): SNHLY, FYNNEI. CDR3 length equals 13 residues.

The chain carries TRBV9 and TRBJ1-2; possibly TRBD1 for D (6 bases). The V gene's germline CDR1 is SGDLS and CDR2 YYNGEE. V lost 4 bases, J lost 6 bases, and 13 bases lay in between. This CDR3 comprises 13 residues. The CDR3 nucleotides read TGTGCCAGCAGCCCTGAGGCAGGGGATGGCTACACCTTC. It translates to CASSPEAGDGYTF.

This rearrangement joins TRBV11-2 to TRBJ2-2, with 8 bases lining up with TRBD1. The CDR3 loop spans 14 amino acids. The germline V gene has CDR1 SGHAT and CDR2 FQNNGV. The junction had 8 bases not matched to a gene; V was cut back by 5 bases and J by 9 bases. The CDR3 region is CASSRENRGWELFF. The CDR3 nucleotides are TGTGCCAGCAGCCGTGAAAACAGGGGGTGGGAGCTGTTTTTT. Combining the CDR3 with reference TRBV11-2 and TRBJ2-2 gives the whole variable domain EAGVAQSPRYKIIEKRQSVAFWCNPISGHATLYWYQQILGQGPKLLIQFQNNGVVDDSQLPKDRFSAERLKGVDSTLKIQPAKLEDSAVYLCASSRENRGWELFFGEGSRLTVL.

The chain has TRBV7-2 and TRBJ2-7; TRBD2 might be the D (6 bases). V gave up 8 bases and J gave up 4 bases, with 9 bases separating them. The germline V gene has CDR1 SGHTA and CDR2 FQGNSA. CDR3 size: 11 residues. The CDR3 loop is CASRAGYEQYF. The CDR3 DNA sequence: TGTGCCAGCCGGGCGGGGTACGAGCAGTACTTC.

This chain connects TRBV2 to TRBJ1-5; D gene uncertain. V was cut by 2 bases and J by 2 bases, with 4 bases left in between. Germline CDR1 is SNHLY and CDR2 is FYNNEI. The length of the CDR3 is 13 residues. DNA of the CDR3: TGTGCCAGCAGTGAAATAGGCAATCAGCCCCAGCATTTT. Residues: CASSEIGNQPQHF.

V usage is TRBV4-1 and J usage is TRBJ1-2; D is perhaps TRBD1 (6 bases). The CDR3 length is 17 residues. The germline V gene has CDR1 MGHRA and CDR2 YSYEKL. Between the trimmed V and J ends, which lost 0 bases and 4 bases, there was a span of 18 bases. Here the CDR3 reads CASSQDLPTGEIYGYTF. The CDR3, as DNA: TGCGCCAGCAGCCAAGATCTTCCGACAGGAGAGATCTATGGCTACACCTTC.

CDR3 sequence: CASSPRAGVPYEQYF. CDR3 coding DNA: TGTGCCAGCAGCCCTCGAGCGGGAGTTCCCTACGAGCAGTACTTC. The J gene is TRBJ2-7, the V gene TRBV11-3, with 8 bases aligning to TRBD2. The ends lost 5 bases at V and 2 bases at J; junction bases unmatched: 8. The germline CDR1 and CDR2 sequences are SGHNT and YENEEA. The CDR3 spans 15 residues.

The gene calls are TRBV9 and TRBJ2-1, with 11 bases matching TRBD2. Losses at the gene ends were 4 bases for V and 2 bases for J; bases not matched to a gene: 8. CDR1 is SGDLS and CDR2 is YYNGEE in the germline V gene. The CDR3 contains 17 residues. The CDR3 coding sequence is TGTGCCAGCAGCCTCAGTAGCGGGGGGGCCCCCTACAATGAGCAGTTCTTC. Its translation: CASSLSSGGAPYNEQFF.

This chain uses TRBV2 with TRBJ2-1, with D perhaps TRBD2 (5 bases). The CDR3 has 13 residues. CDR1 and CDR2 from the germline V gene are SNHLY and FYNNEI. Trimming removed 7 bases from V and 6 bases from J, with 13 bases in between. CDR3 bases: TGTGCCAGCACTCTCGGACTTTTCAATGAGCAGTTCTTC. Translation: CASTLGLFNEQFF.